The clone carrying this T cell receptor (beta chain) was seen ten or more times. The target antigen is unknown. The data were taken from a study of CD8+CD57+ T cells in acquired aplastic anemia. At the level of the study: CD4+ and CD8+ cells, once sorted, gave DNA averaging about 3 ug.

Germline values: CDR1 MNHNY, CDR2 SVGAGI (reference sequence). The CDR3 contains 14 residues. The V segment lost 2 bases and the J segment 7 bases; nucleotides outside the gene matches: 1. Findings and caveats of the study: Patients shared twenty-nine CD8+ CDR3 sequences with controls. Patients and controls were not found to differ significantly in CD8+ Simpson's diversity.

The patients chosen for sequencing had shown expansion of CD8+CD57+ cells (detected by flow cytometry). Patients had not yet gotten any therapy when their blood was taken for sampling. Both TCR beta VDJ combination and CDR3 sequence profiling were carried out. Genomic DNA was the template for this profiling. A single record per CDR3 protein comes from TCRdb applying MiXCR to the reads. The sample consists of some 200,000 distinct CDR3 sequences, more than 45% of them appearing once. Source material: sorted CD4+, CD8+, or CD8+CD57+ T cells (not recorded which) from PBMCs. The chain employs TRBV6-6 and TRBJ2-1; 11 bases align to TRBD2. The TCR sequence derives from a human donor with aplastic anemia. The CDR3: CASSYASGRNEQFF. The CDR3 region has the DNA TGTGCCAGCAGTTACGCTAGCGGGAGGAATGAGCAGTTCTTC.